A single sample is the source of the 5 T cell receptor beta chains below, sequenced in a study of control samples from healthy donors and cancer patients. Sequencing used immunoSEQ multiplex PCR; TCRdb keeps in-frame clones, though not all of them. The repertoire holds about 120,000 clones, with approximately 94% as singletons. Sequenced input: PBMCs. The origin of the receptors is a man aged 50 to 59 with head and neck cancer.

The CDR3 is CASSLRDDTQYF. The CDR3 region has the DNA TGTGCCAGCAGCTTACGGGATGATACGCAGTATTTT. This chain connects TRBV7-9 to TRBJ2-3; a possible D gene is TRBD2 (5 bases). Trimming took off 2 bases at V and 6 bases at J, with 6 bases between the two ends. Germline CDR1 is SEHNR and CDR2 is FQNEAQ (reference sequence). CDR3 length: 12 amino acids.

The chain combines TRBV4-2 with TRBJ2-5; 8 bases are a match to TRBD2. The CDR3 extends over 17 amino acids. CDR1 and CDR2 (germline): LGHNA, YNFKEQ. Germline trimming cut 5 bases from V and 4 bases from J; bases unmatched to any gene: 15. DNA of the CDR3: TGTGCCAGCAGCAGAAAGATAGCGCAGCGGGGGAGAGAGACCCAGTACTTC. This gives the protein CASSRKIAQRGRETQYF.

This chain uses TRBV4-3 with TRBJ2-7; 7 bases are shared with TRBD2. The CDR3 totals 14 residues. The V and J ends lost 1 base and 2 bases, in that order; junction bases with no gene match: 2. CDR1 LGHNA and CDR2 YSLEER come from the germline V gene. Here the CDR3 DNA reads TGCGCCAGCAGCCAAGGGGAGGGGACCTACGAGCAGTACTTC. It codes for CASSQGEGTYEQYF.

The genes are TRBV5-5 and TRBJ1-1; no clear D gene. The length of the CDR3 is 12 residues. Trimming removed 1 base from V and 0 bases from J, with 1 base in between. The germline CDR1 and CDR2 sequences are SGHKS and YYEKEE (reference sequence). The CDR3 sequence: CASSLLNTEAFF. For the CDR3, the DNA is TGTGCCAGCAGCTTGCTGAACACTGAAGCTTTCTTT.

This chain's CDR3 is CASRETGAGNEQYF. CDR3 DNA: TGTGCCAGCAGGGAGACAGGGGCTGGCAACGAGCAGTACTTC. This sequence joins TRBV6-1 and TRBJ2-7; TRBD1 matches at 8 bases. The trim removed 6 bases at V and 5 bases at J, leaving 9 bases unmatched. CDR3 length equals 14 residues. Germline V lookup: CDR1 MNHNS, CDR2 SASEGT.